What follows describes a single T cell receptor (beta chain). This entry belongs to a study of blood T cells in healthy people across ages. Through a sample-barcoded 5' primer and a J-beta primer mix, a second PCR was run for roughly 6 to 11 cycles. TCRdb ran MiXCR on the 5' RACE reads and lists one entry per CDR3 protein. Found here are 1.5 million to 2 million distinct CDR3 sequences, roughly 50% of them singletons; the top ten hold approximately 2.1%. V was clipped by 3 bases and J by 3 bases; unmatched bases: 10. CDR1 is LGHNA, CDR2 YSLEER, per germline. The CDR3 spans 18 residues. The sequenced sample was blood. The clonotype originates from a woman aged 40 to 50 in good health. The chain couples TRBV4-3 to TRBJ2-6; TRBD1 aligns across 8 bases. The CDR3 DNA reads as TGCGCCAGCAGCCATGTCCAGGGGGCATTGAGTGGGGCCAACGTCCTGACTTTC. It specifies CASSHVQGALSGANVLTF.